This T cell receptor (beta chain) was recorded in a study of siplizumab effects on memory and regulatory T cells. Germline loops: CDR1 GTSNPN, CDR2 SVGIG (reference sequence). The CDR3 extends over 13 amino acids. V was pared by 8 bases and J by 4 bases, with 10 bases of the junction left unmatched. For this clone: What it binds is unknown.

Each sample contributed about 10^5 TCR templates to the assay. TCRdb keeps only in-frame clones here, not all; method: immunoSEQ multiplex PCR. The sample consists of more than 95,000 clones, roughly 91% of them appearing once. Study observations and caveats: Proliferating clones, CD4+ or CD8+, lacked an assignable naive or memory phenotype in roughly 80-97% of cases.

The clonotype was recovered from a human donor in good health. J is TRBJ1-2 and V is TRBV30, with 7 bases that match TRBD1. The sequencing sample was made of CD4+ T cells sorted from blood. The CDR3 is CATTGDFGYGYTF. CDR3 DNA sequence: TGTGCCACTACAGGGGATTTTGGCTATGGCTACACCTTC.